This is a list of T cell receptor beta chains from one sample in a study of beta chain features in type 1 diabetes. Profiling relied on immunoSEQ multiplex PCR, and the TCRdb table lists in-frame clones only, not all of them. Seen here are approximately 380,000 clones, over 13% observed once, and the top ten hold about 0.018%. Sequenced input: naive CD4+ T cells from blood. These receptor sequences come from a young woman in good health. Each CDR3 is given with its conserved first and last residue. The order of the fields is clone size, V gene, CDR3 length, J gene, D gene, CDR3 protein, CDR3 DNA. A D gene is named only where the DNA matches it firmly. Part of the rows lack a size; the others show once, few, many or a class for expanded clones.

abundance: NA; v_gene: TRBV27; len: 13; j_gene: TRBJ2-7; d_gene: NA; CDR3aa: CASSSGVTGEQYF; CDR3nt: TGTGCCAGCAGTTCCGGGGTGACAGGCGAGCAGTACTTC
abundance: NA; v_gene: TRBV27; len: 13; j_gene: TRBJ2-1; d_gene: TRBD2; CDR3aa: CASKGWEGNEQFF; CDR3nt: TGTGCCAGCAAGGGTTGGGAGGGAAATGAGCAGTTCTTC
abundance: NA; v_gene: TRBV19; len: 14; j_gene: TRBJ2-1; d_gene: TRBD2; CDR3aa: CASSPGLPYNEQFF; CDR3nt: TGTGCCAGTAGTCCGGGACTACCGTACAATGAGCAGTTCTTC
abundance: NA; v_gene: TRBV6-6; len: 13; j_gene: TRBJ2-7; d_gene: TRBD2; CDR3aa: CASSLAGSYEQYF; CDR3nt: TGTGCCAGCAGTTTAGCGGGCAGCTACGAGCAGTACTTC
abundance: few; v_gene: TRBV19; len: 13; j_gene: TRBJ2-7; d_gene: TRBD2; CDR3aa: CASGTSGFYEQYF; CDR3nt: TGTGCCAGTGGGACTAGCGGTTTCTACGAGCAGTACTTC
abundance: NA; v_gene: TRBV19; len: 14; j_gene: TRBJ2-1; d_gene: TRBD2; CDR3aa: CASSPPPGGLEQFF; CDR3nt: TGTGCCAGTAGTCCCCCGCCGGGAGGGCTTGAGCAGTTCTTC
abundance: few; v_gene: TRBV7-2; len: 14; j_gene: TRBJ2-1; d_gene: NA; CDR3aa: CASSLYGSYNEQFF; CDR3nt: TGTGCCAGCAGCTTATACGGCTCCTACAATGAGCAGTTCTTC
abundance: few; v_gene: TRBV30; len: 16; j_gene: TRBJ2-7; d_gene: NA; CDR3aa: CAWSPSGRGIPYEQYF; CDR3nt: TGTGCCTGGAGTCCGTCCGGGCGGGGAATTCCCTACGAGCAGTACTTC
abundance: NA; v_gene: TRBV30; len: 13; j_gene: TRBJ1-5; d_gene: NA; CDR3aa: CAWSVGLWEPQHF; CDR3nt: TGTGCCTGGAGTGTGGGACTCTGGGAGCCCCAGCATTTT
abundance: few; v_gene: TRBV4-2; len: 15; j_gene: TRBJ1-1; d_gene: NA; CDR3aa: CASSQEVDMNTEAFF; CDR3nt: TGTGCCAGCAGCCAAGAAGTAGACATGAACACTGAAGCTTTCTTT
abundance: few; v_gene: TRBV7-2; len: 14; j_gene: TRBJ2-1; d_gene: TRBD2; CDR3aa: CASSSSGRDNEQFF; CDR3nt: TGTGCCAGCAGCTCTAGCGGGAGGGACAATGAGCAGTTCTTC
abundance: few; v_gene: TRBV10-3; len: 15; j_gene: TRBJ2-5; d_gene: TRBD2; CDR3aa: CARRGLAGGPETQYF; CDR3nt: TGTGCCAGGAGAGGACTAGCGGGAGGGCCTGAGACCCAGTACTTC
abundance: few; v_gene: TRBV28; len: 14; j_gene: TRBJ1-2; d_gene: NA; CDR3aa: CASKVQGPSYGYTF; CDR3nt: TGTGCCAGCAAAGTCCAGGGCCCATCCTATGGCTACACCTTC
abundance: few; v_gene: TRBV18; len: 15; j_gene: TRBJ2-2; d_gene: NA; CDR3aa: CASSPGQTNTGELFF; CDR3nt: TGTGCCAGCTCACCGGGGCAGACTAACACCGGGGAGCTGTTTTTT
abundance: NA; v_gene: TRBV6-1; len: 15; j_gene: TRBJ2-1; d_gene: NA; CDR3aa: CASSEALRLSNEQFF; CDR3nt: TGTGCCAGCAGTGAAGCGTTGAGGTTGTCGAATGAGCAGTTCTTC
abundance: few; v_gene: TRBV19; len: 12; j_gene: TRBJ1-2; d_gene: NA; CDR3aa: CASSRGNYGYTF; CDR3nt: TGTGCCAGTAGTCGGGGTAACTATGGCTACACCTTC
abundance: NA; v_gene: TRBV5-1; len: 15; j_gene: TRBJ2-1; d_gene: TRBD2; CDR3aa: CASSFRLAGGYEQFF; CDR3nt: TGCGCCAGCAGCTTTCGACTAGCGGGAGGGTATGAGCAGTTCTTC
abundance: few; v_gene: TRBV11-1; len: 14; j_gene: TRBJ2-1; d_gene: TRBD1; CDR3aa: CASTGTGGPVEQFF; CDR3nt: TGTGCCAGCACTGGGACAGGGGGTCCGGTTGAGCAGTTCTTC
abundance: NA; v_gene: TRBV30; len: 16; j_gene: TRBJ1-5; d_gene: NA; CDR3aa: CAWSVSGRGWDQPQHF; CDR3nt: TGTGCCTGGAGTGTATCGGGCAGGGGTTGGGATCAGCCCCAGCATTTT
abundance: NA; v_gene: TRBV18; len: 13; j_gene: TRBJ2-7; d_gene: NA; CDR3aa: CASSPRQAGEQYF; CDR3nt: TGTGCCAGCTCACCACGGCAAGCCGGGGAGCAGTACTTC
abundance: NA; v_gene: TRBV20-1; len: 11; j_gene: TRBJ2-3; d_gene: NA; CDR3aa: CTGSGLDTQYF; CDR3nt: TGCACGGGGTCGGGATTAGATACGCAGTATTTT
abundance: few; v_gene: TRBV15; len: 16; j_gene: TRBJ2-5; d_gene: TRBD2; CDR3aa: CATSRGLAVSEETQYF; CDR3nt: TGTGCCACCAGCAGAGGACTAGCGGTTTCTGAAGAGACCCAGTACTTC
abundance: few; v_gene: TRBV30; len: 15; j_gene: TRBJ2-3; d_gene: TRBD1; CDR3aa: CAWNPRQGMTDTQYF; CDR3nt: TGTGCCTGGAACCCAAGACAGGGGATGACAGATACGCAGTATTTT
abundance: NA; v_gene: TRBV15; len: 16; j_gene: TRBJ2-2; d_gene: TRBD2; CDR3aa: CATSRGTSGGTGELFF; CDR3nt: TGTGCCACCAGCAGGGGGACTAGCGGGGGCACCGGGGAGCTGTTTTTT
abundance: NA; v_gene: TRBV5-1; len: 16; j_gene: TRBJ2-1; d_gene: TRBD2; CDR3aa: CASSWRGEGGTDEQFF; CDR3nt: TGCGCCAGCAGCTGGCGGGGGGAGGGAGGAACGGATGAGCAGTTCTTC
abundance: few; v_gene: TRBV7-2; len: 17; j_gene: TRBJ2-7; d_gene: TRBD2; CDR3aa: CASSRQLAGFGLYEQYF; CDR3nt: TGTGCCAGCAGCCGACAGCTAGCGGGATTTGGACTCTACGAGCAGTACTTC
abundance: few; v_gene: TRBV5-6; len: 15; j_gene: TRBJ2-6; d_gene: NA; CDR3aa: CASRLRVSGANVLTF; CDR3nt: TGTGCCAGCAGGCTCAGGGTTTCTGGGGCCAACGTCCTGACTTTC
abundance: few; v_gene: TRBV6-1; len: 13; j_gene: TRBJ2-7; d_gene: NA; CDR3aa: CASSAQGSYEQYF; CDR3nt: TGTGCCAGCAGTGCCCAGGGATCCTACGAGCAGTACTTC
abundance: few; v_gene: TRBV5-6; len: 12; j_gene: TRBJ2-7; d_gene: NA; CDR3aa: CASSLVEGEQYF; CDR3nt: TGTGCCAGCAGCTTGGTTGAGGGCGAGCAGTACTTC
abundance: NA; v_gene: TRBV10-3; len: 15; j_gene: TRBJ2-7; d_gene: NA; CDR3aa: CAISERQGTTYEQYF; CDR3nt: TGTGCCATCAGTGAGCGGCAGGGAACTACCTACGAGCAGTACTTC
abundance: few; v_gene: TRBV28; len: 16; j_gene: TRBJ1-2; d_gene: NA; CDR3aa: CASSSSQGYTGYGYTF; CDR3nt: TGTGCCAGCAGTTCCTCGCAGGGCTATACAGGCTATGGCTACACCTTC
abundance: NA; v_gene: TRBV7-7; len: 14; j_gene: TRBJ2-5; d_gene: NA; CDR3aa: CASSLAGGSETQYF; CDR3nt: TGTGCCAGCAGCTTAGCAGGAGGATCAGAGACCCAGTACTTC
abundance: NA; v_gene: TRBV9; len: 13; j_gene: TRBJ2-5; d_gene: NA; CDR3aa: CASGGTYLETQYF; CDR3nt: TGTGCCAGCGGCGGGACTTATCTAGAGACCCAGTACTTC
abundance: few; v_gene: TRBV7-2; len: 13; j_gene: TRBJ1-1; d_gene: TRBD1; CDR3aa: CASSLDRGTEAFF; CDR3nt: TGTGCCAGCAGCTTGGACAGGGGCACTGAAGCTTTCTTT
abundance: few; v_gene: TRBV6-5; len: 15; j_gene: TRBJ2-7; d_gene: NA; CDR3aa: CASSYSGRTAYEQYF; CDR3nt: TGTGCCAGCAGTTACTCGGGCAGGACAGCCTACGAGCAGTACTTC
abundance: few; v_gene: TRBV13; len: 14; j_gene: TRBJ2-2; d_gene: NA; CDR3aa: CASSLVTDTGELFF; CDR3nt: TGTGCCAGCAGCTTAGTAACGGACACCGGGGAGCTGTTTTTT
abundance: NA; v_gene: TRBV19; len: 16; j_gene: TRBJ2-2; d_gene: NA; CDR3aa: CASTPGYQGVVRELFF; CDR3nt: TGTGCCAGTACCCCGGGTTATCAGGGTGTCGTCCGGGAGCTGTTTTTT
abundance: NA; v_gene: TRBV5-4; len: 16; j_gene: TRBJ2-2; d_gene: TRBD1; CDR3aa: CASSWGQGANTGELFF; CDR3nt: TGTGCCAGCAGCTGGGGACAGGGCGCGAACACCGGGGAGCTGTTTTTT
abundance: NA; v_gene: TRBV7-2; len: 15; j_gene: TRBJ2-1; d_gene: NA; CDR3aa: CASSLGGVVAGEQFF; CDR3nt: TGTGCCAGCAGCTTAGGTGGGGTAGTGGCGGGTGAGCAGTTCTTC
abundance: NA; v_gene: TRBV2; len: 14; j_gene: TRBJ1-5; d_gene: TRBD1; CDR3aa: CASSDGDRAQPQHF; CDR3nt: TGTGCCAGCAGTGACGGAGACAGGGCCCAGCCCCAGCATTTT
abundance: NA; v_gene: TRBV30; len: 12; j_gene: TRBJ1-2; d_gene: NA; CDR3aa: CAFRGLQYGYTF; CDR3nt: TGTGCCTTCAGGGGATTGCAGTATGGCTACACCTTC
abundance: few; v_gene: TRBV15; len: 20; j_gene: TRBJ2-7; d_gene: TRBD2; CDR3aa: CATSVELGLAGGLLPYEQYF; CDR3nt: TGTGCCACCAGCGTCGAACTGGGACTAGCGGGAGGCCTCCTCCCCTACGAGCAGTACTTC
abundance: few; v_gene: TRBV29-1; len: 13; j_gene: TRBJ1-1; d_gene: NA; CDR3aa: CSVGAVLNTEAFF; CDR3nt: TGCAGCGTTGGGGCCGTCCTGAACACTGAAGCTTTCTTT
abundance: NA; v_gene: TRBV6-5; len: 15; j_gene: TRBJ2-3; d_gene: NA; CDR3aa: CASSRRGISTDTQYF; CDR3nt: TGTGCCAGCAGCCGACGGGGAATTAGCACAGATACGCAGTATTTT
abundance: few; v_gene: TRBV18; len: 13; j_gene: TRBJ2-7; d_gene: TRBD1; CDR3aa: CASSLGQGSEQYF; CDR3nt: TGTGCCAGCTCGTTGGGACAGGGAAGCGAGCAGTACTTC
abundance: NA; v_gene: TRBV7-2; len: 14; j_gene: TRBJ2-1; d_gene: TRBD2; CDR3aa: CASSLAGGYNEQFF; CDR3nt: TGTGCCAGCAGCTTAGCCGGGGGGTACAATGAGCAGTTCTTC
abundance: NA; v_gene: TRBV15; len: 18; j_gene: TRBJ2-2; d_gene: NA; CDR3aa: CATSRDFGIQGFTGELFF; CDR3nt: TGTGCCACCAGCAGAGATTTCGGGATTCAGGGGTTCACCGGGGAGCTGTTTTTT
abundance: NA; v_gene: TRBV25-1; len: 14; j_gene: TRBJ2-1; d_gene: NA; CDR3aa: CASSETVGYNEQFF; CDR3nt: TGTGCCAGCAGCGAGACAGTAGGCTACAATGAGCAGTTCTTC
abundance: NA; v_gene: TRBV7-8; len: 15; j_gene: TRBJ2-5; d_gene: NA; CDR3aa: CASSLAGQFRETQYF; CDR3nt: TGTGCCAGCAGCTTAGCTGGACAGTTCCGGGAGACCCAGTACTTC
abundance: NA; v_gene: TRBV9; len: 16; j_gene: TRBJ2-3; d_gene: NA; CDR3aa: CASSGSRATSTDTQYF; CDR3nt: TGTGCCAGCAGCGGATCCAGGGCAACTAGCACAGATACGCAGTATTTT
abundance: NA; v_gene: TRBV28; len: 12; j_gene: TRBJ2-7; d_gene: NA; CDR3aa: CASSPSEYEQYF; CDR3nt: TGTGCCAGCAGTCCTAGCGAATACGAGCAGTACTTC
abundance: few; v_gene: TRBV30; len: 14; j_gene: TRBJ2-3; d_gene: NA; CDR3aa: CAWSGTPSRDTQYF; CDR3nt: TGTGCCTGGAGTGGTACCCCCTCTCGGGATACGCAGTATTTT
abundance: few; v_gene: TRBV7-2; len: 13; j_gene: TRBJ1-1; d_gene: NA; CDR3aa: CASSPLMNTEAFF; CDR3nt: TGTGCCAGCAGCCCACTCATGAACACTGAAGCTTTCTTT
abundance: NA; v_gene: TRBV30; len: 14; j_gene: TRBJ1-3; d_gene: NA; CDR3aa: CAWSAGGIGNTIYF; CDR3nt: TGTGCCTGGAGTGCGGGGGGCATTGGAAACACCATATATTTT